This TCR beta chain came from a study of T-cell memory formation after mild COVID-19. Turning to the study itself: TCR clusters showed largely donor specificity.

Remarks on this clonotype: The antigen is unknown.

Germline-derived CDR1 and CDR2 are SGHNT and YENEEA. The V end was cut by 2 bases, the J end by 0 bases, with 12 bases between. This CDR3 has 16 amino acids. From 5'RACE with constant-segment primers came TCR alpha and TCR beta cDNA libraries that carried sample barcodes and UMIs. TCRdb re-derived calls from the 5' RACE reads in MiXCR, one entry per CDR3 protein. The data hold roughly 190,000 distinct CDR3 sequences, with over 9.5% observed a single time. Study findings and constraints: The study found balanced CD4/CD8 in clones contracting day 15 to 85 and a CD4+ lean in later expanders. Among clones peaking at day 37 in the second wave, SARS-CoV-2 specificity remained unconfirmed.

V is TRBV11-3 and J is TRBJ2-3; D may be TRBD2 (6 bases). Specimen: PBMCs or a T cell subset sorted from them (not recorded which). The origin of this receptor is a man aged 18 to 35 who had mild COVID-19 (a few samples of this study predate the infection). Cell type and time point are not known. In DNA form, the CDR3 reads TGTGCCAGCAGCTTAAGTAGCGGTGCTAGCACAGATACGCAGTATTTT. Protein sequence: CASSLSSGASTDTQYF.